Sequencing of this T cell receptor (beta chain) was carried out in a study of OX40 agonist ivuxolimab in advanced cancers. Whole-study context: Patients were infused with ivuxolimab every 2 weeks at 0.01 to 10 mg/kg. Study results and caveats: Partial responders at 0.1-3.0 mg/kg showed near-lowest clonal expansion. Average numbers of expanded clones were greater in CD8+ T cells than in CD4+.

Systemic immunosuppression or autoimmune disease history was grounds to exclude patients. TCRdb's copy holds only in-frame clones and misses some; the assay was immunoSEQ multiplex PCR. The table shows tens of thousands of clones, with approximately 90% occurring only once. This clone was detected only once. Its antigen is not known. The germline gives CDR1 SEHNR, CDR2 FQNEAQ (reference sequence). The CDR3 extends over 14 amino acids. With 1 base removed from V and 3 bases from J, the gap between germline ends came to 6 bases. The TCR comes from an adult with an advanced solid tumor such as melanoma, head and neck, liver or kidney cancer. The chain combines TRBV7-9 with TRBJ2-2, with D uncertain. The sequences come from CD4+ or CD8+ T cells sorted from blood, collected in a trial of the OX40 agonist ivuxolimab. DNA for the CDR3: TGTGCCAGCAGCTTAGTACAGCACACCGGGGAGCTGTTTTTT. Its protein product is CASSLVQHTGELFF. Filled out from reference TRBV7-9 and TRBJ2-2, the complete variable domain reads DTGVSQNPRHKITKRGQNVTFRCDPISEHNRLYWYRQTLGQGPEFLTYFQNEAQLEKSRLLSDRFSAERPKGSFSTLEIQRTEQGDSAMYLCASSLVQHTGELFFGEGSRLTVL.